The 9 T cell receptor beta chains below come from one sample, sequenced in a study of CD8 T cells in ankylosing spondylitis. TCRdb called the 5' RACE reads again in MiXCR, with one record for every CDR3 protein. In the table there are hundreds of thousands of distinct CDR3 sequences, 8% to 9.5% of which are singletons. Specimen: blood, either unsorted or a sorted T cell fraction (not recorded which). Every receptor here comes from a male donor with ankylosing spondylitis or in good health (not recorded which).

This chain links TRBV27 with TRBJ2-7, with TRBD2 identical over 8 bases. This CDR3 spans 16 amino acids. Looked up from germline, CDR1 is MNHEY and CDR2 is SMNVEV (reference sequence). V shed 6 bases and J 2 bases; nucleotides not matched to a gene: 12. CDR3 nucleotides: TGTGCCAGCAGCCCTACCGGGACTAGGGTTGCCTACGAGCAGTACTTC. Its protein is CASSPTGTRVAYEQYF.

This clonotype was counted many times. The chain recombines TRBV7-9 with TRBJ2-3; the match to TRBD1 covers 9 bases. V was clipped by 3 bases and J by 2 bases; unmatched bases: 3. This CDR3 has 15 residues. Germline V gives CDR1 SEHNR, CDR2 FQNEAQ (reference sequence). CDR3 region: CASSFTGGFTDTQYF. CDR3 DNA sequence: TGTGCCAGCAGCTTTACAGGGGGCTTCACAGATACGCAGTATTTT.

The rearrangement uses TRBV7-3 and TRBJ2-1; unclear D gene. V was cut by 3 bases and J by 7 bases, with 16 bases left in between. The CDR3 has 15 amino acids. Germline CDR1 reads SGHTA; CDR2 reads FQGTGA. The CDR3 DNA is TGTGCCAGCAGCTTCTCTGCTCTGCGTGGGAATGAGCAGTTCTTC. Protein sequence: CASSFSALRGNEQFF.

This clonotype was counted ten times or more. The chain links TRBV4-2 to TRBJ2-7; D gene unclear. CDR1 and CDR2 (germline): LGHNA, YNFKEQ. CDR3 length: 16 amino acids. V was trimmed by 0 bases and J by 1 base, leaving 13 bases between them. The CDR3 reads CASSQDFTDPSYEQYF. The CDR3 region has the DNA TGTGCCAGCAGCCAAGATTTCACGGACCCTTCCTACGAGCAGTACTTC.

The sample holds many counts of this clonotype. The chain is built from TRBV25-1 and TRBJ2-1, with 11 bases that match TRBD2. V gave up 6 bases and J gave up 4 bases; unmatched junction bases: 2. The CDR3 runs 14 residues. Germline V gene data show CDR1 as MGHDK and CDR2 as SYGVNS. CDR3 in amino acids: CASSTSGRYNEQFF. For the CDR3, the DNA is TGTGCCAGCAGCACTAGCGGGAGATACAATGAGCAGTTCTTC.

This clonotype appeared many times. CDR3 coding DNA: TGTGCCAGCAGTTTCATCGGACTAGCTCCCTACGAGCAGTACTTC. It is translated as CASSFIGLAPYEQYF. The rearrangement links TRBV12-3 or TRBV12-4 to TRBJ2-7, with 8 bases identical to TRBD2. Unmatched junction bases numbered 6, after V lost 3 bases and J lost 2 bases. The CDR3 loop spans 15 amino acids.

The table lists this clonotype with many counts. This chain connects TRBV19 to TRBJ1-5, with no clear D. Germline V gene sequence: CDR1 LNHDA, CDR2 SQIVND (reference sequence). The CDR3 is 15 amino acids. Trimming cost V 6 bases and J 1 base, with 13 bases left between them. The CDR3 nucleotides read TGTGCCAGTAGGACTGGAGCGGGGAGCAATCAGCCCCAGCATTTT. This codes for CASRTGAGSNQPQHF.

This clonotype showed up many times. V usage is TRBV5-1 and J usage is TRBJ2-6; a possible D gene is TRBD1 (6 bases). Germline V gene data show CDR1 as SGHRS and CDR2 as YFSETQ. The CDR3 is made up of 15 amino acids. The ends were cut back, 4 bases at V and 2 bases at J, with 10 bases in the middle. CDR3 protein: CASSTGQPGANVLTF. As DNA, the CDR3 is TGCGCCAGCAGCACCGGACAGCCTGGGGCCAACGTCCTGACTTTC.

This clonotype showed up many times. The rearrangement joins TRBV7-2 to TRBJ2-2; 10 positions match TRBD1. CDR3 length equals 16 residues. Germline loops: CDR1 SGHTA, CDR2 FQGNSA. After removal of 5 bases from V and 4 bases from J, the junction contained 7 bases not matched to a gene. The CDR3 DNA is TGTGCCAGCAGCGGAAGACAGGGGGCGAGCACCGGGGAGCTGTTTTTT. Translating it yields CASSGRQGASTGELFF.